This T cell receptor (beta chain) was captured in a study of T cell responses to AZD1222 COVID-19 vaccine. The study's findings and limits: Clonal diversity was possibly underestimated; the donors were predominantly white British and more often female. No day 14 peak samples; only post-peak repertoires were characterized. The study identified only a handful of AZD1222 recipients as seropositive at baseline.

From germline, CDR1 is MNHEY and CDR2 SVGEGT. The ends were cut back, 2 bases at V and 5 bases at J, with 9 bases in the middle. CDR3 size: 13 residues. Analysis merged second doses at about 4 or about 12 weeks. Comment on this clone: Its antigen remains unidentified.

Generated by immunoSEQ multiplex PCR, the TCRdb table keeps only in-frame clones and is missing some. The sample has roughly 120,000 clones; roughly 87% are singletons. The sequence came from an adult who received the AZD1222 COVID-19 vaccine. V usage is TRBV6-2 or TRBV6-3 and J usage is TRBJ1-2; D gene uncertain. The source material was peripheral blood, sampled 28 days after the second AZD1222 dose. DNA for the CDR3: TGTGCCAGCAGTTACACTCAAGGGTATGGCTACACCTTC. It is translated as CASSYTQGYGYTF.